Presented here are 8 T cell receptor beta chains from one specimen sequenced in a study of shared clonotypes between healthy human individuals. The repertoire was sequenced with immunoSEQ multiplex PCR; TCRdb's copy has only in-frame clones and lacks some. The sample lists about 500,000 clones; more than 70% were seen once. The sequenced sample was PBMCs. All receptors derive from a woman aged 40 to 50 in good health. Some clones in this sample may be carry-over from other donors' samples.

On this clone itself: A far larger clone is one nucleotide away, so this likely arose from a read error. The same CDR3 can be traced to other DNA sequences in this sample. V is TRBV29-1 and J is TRBJ1-2, with a weak D call TRBD1 (5 bases). Germline V CDR1 and CDR2: SQVTM, ANQGSEA. The CDR3 consists of 13 residues. The ends were cut back, 6 bases at V and 4 bases at J, with 15 bases in the middle. CDR3 bases: TGCAGCGTCGAGAGTGGGCAGGGCTATGGCTACACCTTC. It codes for CSVESGQGYGYTF.

The rearrangement links TRBV7-2 to TRBJ2-7; D may be TRBD1 or TRBD2 (5 bases each). V was trimmed by 3 bases and J by 5 bases, leaving 17 bases between them. Germline-derived CDR1 and CDR2 are SGHTA and FQGNSA. The CDR3 runs to 15 residues. For the CDR3, the DNA is TGTGCCAGCAGCTTGATACGGGGCCAGGTCGACGAGCAGTACTTC. Translating it yields CASSLIRGQVDEQYF.

The chain uses TRBV9 and TRBJ2-1; D ambiguous. The CDR3 length is 15 residues. Germline V CDR1 and CDR2: SGDLS, YYNGEE. Trimming removed 3 bases at V and 9 bases at J, with 19 bases between. CDR3 amino acids: CASSGSDVLGSEQFF. The CDR3, as DNA: TGTGCCAGCAGCGGATCCGACGTTCTTGGTAGTGAGCAGTTCTTC.

Points on this clone: The sample has other DNA sequences that encode this CDR3 too. The rearrangement links TRBV20-1 to TRBJ2-7; D gene unclear. Deletions cut 2 bases from V and 3 bases from J, with 5 bases between. The germline V gene has CDR1 DFQATT and CDR2 SNEGSKA (reference sequence). The CDR3 runs 11 residues. The CDR3 region has the DNA TGCAGTGCTAGACTCCTCTACGAGCAGTACTTC. It encodes CSARLLYEQYF.

This clone has only one observation. The V gene is TRBV14, the J gene TRBJ2-7; the match to TRBD2 covers 9 bases. The CDR3 length is 16 residues. V lost 1 base, J lost 6 bases, and 10 bases stayed unmatched. Germline-derived CDR1 and CDR2 are SGHDN and FVKESK. The CDR3 protein is CASSQVRSLAGTEQYF. The CDR3 DNA reads as TGTGCCAGCAGCCAAGTGAGGAGTCTAGCGGGAACCGAGCAGTACTTC. The full variable domain, its missing parts supplied by reference TRBV14 and TRBJ2-7, is EAGVTQFPSHSVIEKGQTVTLRCDPISGHDNLYWYRRVMGKEIKFLLHFVKESKQDESGMPNNRFLAERTGGTYSTLKVQPAELEDSGVYFCASSQVRSLAGTEQYFGPGTRLTVT.

This chain joins TRBV7-9 and TRBJ2-3; D not resolved. V was trimmed by 1 base and J by 8 bases, leaving 10 bases between them. The CDR3 sequence is 13 residues long. Germline V gene sequence: CDR1 SEHNR, CDR2 FQNEAQ (reference sequence). The CDR3 coding sequence is TGTGCCAGCAGCTTAGACGGAGTAGCTACGCAGTATTTT. Translation gives CASSLDGVATQYF.

This clone has a count of ten or more. The chain links TRBV15 to TRBJ2-3, with 7 bases aligning to TRBD2. Per the germline V gene, CDR1 is LNHNV and CDR2 is YYDKDF (reference sequence). The CDR3 contains 15 residues. Unmatched junction bases numbered 11, after V lost 5 bases and J lost 6 bases. The CDR3 nucleotides are TGTGCCACCAGCCCTACTACCTGGGGGGGGGATACGCAGTATTTT. It yields the protein CATSPTTWGGDTQYF.

Only one count was recorded for this clone. The CDR3 reads CASSPSQGLSYEQYF. The CDR3 nucleotides are TGTGCCAGCAGCCCCAGCCAGGGACTTTCCTACGAGCAGTACTTC. This sequence joins TRBV6-5 and TRBJ2-7, with a possible D match to TRBD2 (6 bases). Germline V gene data show CDR1 as MNHEY and CDR2 as SVGAGI. The CDR3 length is 15 residues. Trimming took off 6 bases at V and 1 base at J, with 16 bases between the two ends.